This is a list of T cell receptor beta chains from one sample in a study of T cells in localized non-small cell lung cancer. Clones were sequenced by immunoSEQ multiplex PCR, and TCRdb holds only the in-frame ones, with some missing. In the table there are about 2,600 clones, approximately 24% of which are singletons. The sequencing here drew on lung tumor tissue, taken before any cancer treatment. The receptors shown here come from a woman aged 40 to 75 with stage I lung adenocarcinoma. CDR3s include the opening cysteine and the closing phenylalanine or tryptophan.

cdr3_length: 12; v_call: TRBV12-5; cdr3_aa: CASGTGVYEQYF
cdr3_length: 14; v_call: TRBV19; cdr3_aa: CASSIGGNSYEQYF
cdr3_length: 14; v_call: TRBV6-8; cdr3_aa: CAINRGRSTDTQYF
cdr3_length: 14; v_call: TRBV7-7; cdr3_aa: CASSPGTEIFGYTF
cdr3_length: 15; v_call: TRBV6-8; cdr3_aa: CASSSGRNPGQPQHF
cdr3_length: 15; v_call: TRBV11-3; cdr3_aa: CASRTGAGAGNTIYF
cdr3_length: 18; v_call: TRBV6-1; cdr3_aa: CASSEGWLMARGNQPQHF
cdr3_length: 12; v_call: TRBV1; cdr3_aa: CASTQGANVLTF
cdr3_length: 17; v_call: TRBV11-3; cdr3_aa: CASSFGLTSRSYNEQFF
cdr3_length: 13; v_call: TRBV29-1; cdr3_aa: CSVGADSTDTQYF
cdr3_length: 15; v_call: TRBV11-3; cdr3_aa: CASSLPGQDQNIQYF
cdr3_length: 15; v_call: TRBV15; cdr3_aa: CATRQQGPYNEKLFF
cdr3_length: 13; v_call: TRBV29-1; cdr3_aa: CSVVKGQGTEAFF
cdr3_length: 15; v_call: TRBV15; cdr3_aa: CATSHDRARNQPQHF
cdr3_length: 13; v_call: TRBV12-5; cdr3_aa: CASNRWGNEKLFF
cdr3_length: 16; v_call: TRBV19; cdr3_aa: CASRRFGSFSNQPQHF
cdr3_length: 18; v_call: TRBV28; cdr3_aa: CASSSRLLAGGNTGELFF
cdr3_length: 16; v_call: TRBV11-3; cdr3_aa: CASSLDTGGQGLEAFF
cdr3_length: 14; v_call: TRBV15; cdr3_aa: CATSRDLNEETQYF
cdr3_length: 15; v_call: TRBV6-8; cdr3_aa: CASSPHSGTSYGYTF
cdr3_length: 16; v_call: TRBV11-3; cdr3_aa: CASSLIGDYMHQPQHF
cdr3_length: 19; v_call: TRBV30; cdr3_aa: CAWRAGTPPLGKAKNIQYF
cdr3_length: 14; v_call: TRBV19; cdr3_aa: CASSIDGNNYGYTF
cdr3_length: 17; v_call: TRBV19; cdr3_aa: CASSRTSGSADTGELFF
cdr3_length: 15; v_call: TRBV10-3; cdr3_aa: CAISEFGNSNQPQHF
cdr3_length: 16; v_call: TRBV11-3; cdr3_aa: CASSRDRGSAYNEQFF
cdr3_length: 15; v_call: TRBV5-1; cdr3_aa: CASSQTDRENEKLFF
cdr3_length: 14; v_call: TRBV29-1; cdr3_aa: CSVGRPGEDYGYTF
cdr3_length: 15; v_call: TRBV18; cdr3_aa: CASSPGDIENTEAFF
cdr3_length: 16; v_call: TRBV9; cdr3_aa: CASSGLAGQSYNEQFF
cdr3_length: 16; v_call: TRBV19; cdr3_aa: CASKITGGTGANVLTF
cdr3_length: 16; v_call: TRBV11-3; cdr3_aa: CASSSMTRRGGSPLHF
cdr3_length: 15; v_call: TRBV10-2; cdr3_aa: CASSGPGQGANEQFF
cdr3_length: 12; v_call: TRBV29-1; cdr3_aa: CSVQDGNYGYTF
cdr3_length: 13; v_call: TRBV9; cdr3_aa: CASNNRGRTEAFF
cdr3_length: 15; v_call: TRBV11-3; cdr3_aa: CASSRQGQENTEAFF
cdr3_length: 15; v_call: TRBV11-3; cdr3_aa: CASSLDAGVGGTIYF
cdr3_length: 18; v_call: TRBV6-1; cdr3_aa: CASSEAVTRGAYQETQYF
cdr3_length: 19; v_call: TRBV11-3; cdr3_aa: CASSHPGLAGGLSYNEQFF
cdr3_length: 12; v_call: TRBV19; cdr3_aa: CASSILEGPQHF
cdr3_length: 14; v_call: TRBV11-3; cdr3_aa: CASSLRGHFYGYTF
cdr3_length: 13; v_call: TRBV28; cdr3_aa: CASSLDLVGELFF
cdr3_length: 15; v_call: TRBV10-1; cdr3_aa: CASSEGTSGGNEQFF
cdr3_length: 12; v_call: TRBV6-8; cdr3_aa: CASSWVNTEAFF
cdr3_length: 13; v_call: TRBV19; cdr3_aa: CASSIGGPDTQYF
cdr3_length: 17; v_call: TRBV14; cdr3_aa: CASSLKGWDPSKETQYF
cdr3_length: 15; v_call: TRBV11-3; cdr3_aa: CASSFTSGGSYEQYF
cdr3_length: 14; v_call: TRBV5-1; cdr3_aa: CASTFGQGAYEQYF
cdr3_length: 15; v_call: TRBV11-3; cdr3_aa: CASRRGTGASYEQYF
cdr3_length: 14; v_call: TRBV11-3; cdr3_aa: CASSTSGGEDTQYF
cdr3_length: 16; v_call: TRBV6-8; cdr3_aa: CASSPEGSGRAGEQFF
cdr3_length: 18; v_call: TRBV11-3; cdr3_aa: CASSPGQLGGTYNSPLHF
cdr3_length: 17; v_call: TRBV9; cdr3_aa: CASRHPSDLTGANVLTF
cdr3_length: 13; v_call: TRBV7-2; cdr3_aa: CASSWGAGEKLFF
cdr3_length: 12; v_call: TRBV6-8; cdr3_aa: CASSTTGREQYF
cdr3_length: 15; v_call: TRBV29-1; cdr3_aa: CSVQLLGGGGYGYTF
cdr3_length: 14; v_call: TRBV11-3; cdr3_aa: CASSWTGENTEAFF
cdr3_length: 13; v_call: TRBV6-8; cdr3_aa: CASSYSTGDGYTF
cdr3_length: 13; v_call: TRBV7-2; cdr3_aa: CASRVFMNTEAFF